This entry lists 17 T cell receptor beta chains sequenced from one sample in a study of cytomegalovirus exposure and HLA in healthy donors. Sequencing was performed with immunoSEQ multiplex PCR; in TCRdb, only in-frame clones are kept and a portion is missing. The sample yields 160,000 or so clones, approximately 90% seen once. Sequenced input: PBMCs. The source is a man in his late teens or twenties in good health and CMV-seronegative.

The V call is TRBV7-9, the J call TRBJ1-1; maybe TRBD1 (6 bases). Between the trimmed V and J ends, which lost 5 bases and 11 bases, there was a span of 18 bases. Germline CDR1 and CDR2: SEHNR and FQNEAQ (reference sequence). The CDR3 contains 13 residues. The CDR3 DNA reads as TGTGCCAGCAGCCCAAATTCTGCAGGGGAGGCTTTCTTT. The encoded protein is CASSPNSAGEAFF.

The table lists this clone with a count of one. CDR3 in DNA: TGTGCCAGCTCACCATCAGGGGCTTTCAATCAGCCCCAGCATTTT. Its translation: CASSPSGAFNQPQHF. The rearrangement joins TRBV18 to TRBJ1-5; tentatively, D is TRBD1 (6 bases). The CDR3 sequence is 15 residues long. In germline, CDR1 is KGHSH, CDR2 LQKENI. V was clipped by 2 bases and J by 3 bases, with 11 bases between them.

The count of this clone is one. V gene TRBV7-9 combines with J gene TRBJ1-1, with 7 bases lining up with TRBD1. J gave up 6 bases and V 3 bases, and 7 bases lay outside the gene matches. In germline, CDR1 is SEHNR, CDR2 FQNEAQ (reference sequence). This CDR3 is 14 amino acids long. DNA of the CDR3: TGTGCCAGCAGCTTTAACAGGGGAATCGCTGAAGCTTTCTTT. Translating gives CASSFNRGIAEAFF.

The chain joins TRBV29-1 to TRBJ2-1, with 10 nucleotides matching TRBD2. The ends lost 1 base at V and 1 base at J; junction bases unmatched: 10. The CDR3 spans 18 residues. From germline, CDR1 is SQVTM and CDR2 ANQGSEA. The CDR3 nucleotides are TGCAGCGTTGAAGGTGGGGATTTTAGCGGGAGGTCCTACAATGAGCAGTTCTTC. It specifies CSVEGGDFSGRSYNEQFF.

This clone was observed a single time. The CDR3 bases are TGTGCCAGCAGCTTAGAGAGGAGGGACAGGGGCCACACTGAAGCTTTCTTT. Its translation is CASSLERRDRGHTEAFF. J is TRBJ1-1 and V is TRBV7-9; 10 nucleotides align to TRBD1. Germline CDR1 and CDR2: SEHNR and FQNEAQ (reference sequence). The CDR3 totals 17 residues. With 1 base clipped from V and 3 bases from J, the junction kept 8 bases outside the gene matches. Variable domain in full (rest from reference TRBV7-9 and TRBJ1-1): DTGVSQNPRHKITKRGQNVTFRCDPISEHNRLYWYRQTLGQGPEFLTYFQNEAQLEKSRLLSDRFSAERPKGSFSTLEIQRTEQGDSAMYLCASSLERRDRGHTEAFFGQGTRLTVV.

The chain joins TRBV7-8 to TRBJ2-5; D is possibly TRBD1 (6 bases). Germline V gives CDR1 SGHVS, CDR2 FQNEAQ. Deletions cut 2 bases from V and 0 bases from J, with 13 bases between. The CDR3 length is 16 residues. CDR3 amino acids: CASSLIGTLYQETQYF. The CDR3 DNA sequence: TGTGCCAGCAGCTTAATCGGGACATTGTACCAAGAGACCCAGTACTTC.

The chain is built from TRBV19 and TRBJ1-2; unclear D gene. CDR1 LNHDA and CDR2 SQIVND come from the germline V gene (reference sequence). The V end lost 8 bases, the J end lost 3 bases, and 22 bases lay between the germline ends. The CDR3 consists of 16 residues. CDR3 sequence: CASLPRVGVFDYGYTF. The CDR3 nucleotides read TGTGCCAGTCTACCCCGAGTCGGGGTATTCGACTATGGCTACACCTTC.

V usage is TRBV19 and J usage is TRBJ2-7, with unresolved D. The CDR3 has 15 residues. With 5 bases removed from V and 4 bases from J, the gap between germline ends came to 18 bases. CDR1 and CDR2 from the germline V gene are LNHDA and SQIVND (reference sequence). As DNA, the CDR3 is TGTGCCAGTAGTTCCAACCCAAGCGAGCTATACGAGCAGTACTTC. Translating it yields CASSSNPSELYEQYF. Using reference TRBV19 and TRBJ2-7 for the parts outside the CDR3, the full variable domain is DGGITQSPKYLFRKEGQNVTLSCEQNLNHDAMYWYRQDPGQGLRLIYYSQIVNDFQKGDIAEGYSVSREKKESFPLTVTSAQKNPTAFYLCASSSNPSELYEQYFGPGTRLTVT.

The chain employs TRBV4-1 and TRBJ2-7; D ambiguous. CDR3 length: 15 amino acids. CDR1 and CDR2 from the germline V gene are MGHRA and YSYEKL. V gave up 0 bases and J gave up 0 bases, with 9 bases separating them. The CDR3 spells CASSQDRRSSYEQYF. The CDR3 bases are TGCGCCAGCAGCCAAGATAGGAGATCCTCCTACGAGCAGTACTTC.

This clone has only one observation. V is TRBV27 and J is TRBJ2-5, with no clear D. The germline gives CDR1 MNHEY, CDR2 SMNVEV (reference sequence). The CDR3 has 12 residues. Trimming pared 8 bases from V and 0 bases from J, leaving 7 bases between. CDR3 coding DNA: TGTGCCAGCGGCGGAGACCAAGAGACCCAGTACTTC. Translation: CASGGDQETQYF.

The V gene is TRBV19, the J gene TRBJ2-7; no firm D call. CDR1 and CDR2 (germline): LNHDA, SQIVND (reference sequence). V lost 0 bases and J lost 4, with 10 bases in between. This CDR3 is built from 14 residues. DNA for the CDR3: TGTGCCAGTAGTATAGATCTGGCCGCTTACGAGCAGTACTTC. It specifies CASSIDLAAYEQYF.

The chain has TRBV28 and TRBJ2-2; 11 bases are shared with TRBD2. Germline loops: CDR1 MDHEN, CDR2 SYDVKM. The CDR3 runs 16 residues. Losses at the gene ends were 3 bases for V and 5 bases for J; bases not matched to a gene: 5. The CDR3 DNA follows: TGTGCCAGCAGTTTGTATCTAGCGGGAGGTACCGGGGAGCTGTTTTTT. Translating it yields CASSLYLAGGTGELFF.

This chain links TRBV6-1 with TRBJ1-1; D remains ambiguous. Deletions cut 1 base from V and 6 bases from J, with 12 bases between. CDR1 and CDR2 from the germline V gene are MNHNS and SASEGT. The length of the CDR3 is 14 residues. The CDR3 loop is CASSEDPGDAEAFF. CDR3 in DNA: TGTGCCAGCAGTGAAGATCCTGGAGACGCTGAAGCTTTCTTT.

This sequence joins TRBV4-3 and TRBJ1-5; no reliable D call. From germline, CDR1 is LGHNA and CDR2 YSLEER. V shed 0 bases and J shed 7 bases, with 13 bases lying between them. The CDR3 consists of 15 residues. CDR3 sequence (DNA): TGCGCCAGCAGCCAAGAACTGGAGGGCTCACAGCCCCAGCATTTT. It yields the protein CASSQELEGSQPQHF.

The CDR3 region has the DNA TGTGCCAGCAGCCCGAGACTCACAGATACGCAGTATTTT. It translates to CASSPRLTDTQYF. V and J are TRBV4-2 and TRBJ2-3; D is unresolved. The CDR3 covers 13 residues. V was trimmed by 4 bases and J by 2 bases, leaving 7 bases between them. Germline assignment: CDR1 LGHNA and CDR2 YNFKEQ.

The chain uses TRBV5-1 and TRBJ1-6; D might be TRBD1 (5 bases). CDR1 and CDR2 from the germline V gene are SGHRS and YFSETQ. Trimming left V 5 bases short and J 7 bases short, with 13 bases between. CDR3 size: 14 residues. The CDR3 protein is CASRPPQGNSPLHF. DNA for the CDR3: TGCGCCAGCAGACCCCCCCAGGGAAATTCACCCCTCCACTTT. The full variable domain, rest sourced from reference TRBV5-1 and TRBJ1-6, is KAGVTQTPRYLIKTRGQQVTLSCSPISGHRSVSWYQQTPGQGLQFLFEYFSETQRNKGNFPGRFSGRQFSNSRSEMNVSTLELGDSALYLCASRPPQGNSPLHFGNGTRLTVT.

Points on this clone: At one boundary the junction diverges from the germline segment, which might be a read error. The rearrangement uses TRBV6-1 and TRBJ1-2, with a weak D call TRBD1 (6 bases). CDR3 length: 11 amino acids. CDR1 is MNHNS and CDR2 is SASEGT in the germline V gene. The CDR3 nucleotides read TGTGCCAGCAGTGAGGGCAGGACAGATCGATTC. Translation gives CASSEGRTDRF.